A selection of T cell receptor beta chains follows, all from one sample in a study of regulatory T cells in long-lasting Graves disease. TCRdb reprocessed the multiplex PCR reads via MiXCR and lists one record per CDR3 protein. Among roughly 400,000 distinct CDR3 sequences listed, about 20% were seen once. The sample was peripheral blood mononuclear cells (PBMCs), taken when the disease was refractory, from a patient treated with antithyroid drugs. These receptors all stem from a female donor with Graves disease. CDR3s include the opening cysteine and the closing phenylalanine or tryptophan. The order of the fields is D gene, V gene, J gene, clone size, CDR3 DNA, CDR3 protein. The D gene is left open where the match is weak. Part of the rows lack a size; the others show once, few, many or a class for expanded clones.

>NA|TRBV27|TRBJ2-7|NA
TGTGCCAGCAGGTTAGGCCACGAGCAGTACTTC
CASRLGHEQYF
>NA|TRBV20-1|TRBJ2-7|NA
TGCAGTGCTACCCCCTTTTCGAACTACGAGCAGTACTTC
CSATPFSNYEQYF
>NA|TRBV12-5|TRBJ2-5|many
TGTGCTAGTGGTTTGGGGCCGGGGAAGACCCAGTACTTC
CASGLGPGKTQYF
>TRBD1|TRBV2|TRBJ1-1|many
TGTGCCAGCATTCGGACAGGGACATTGAACACTGAAGCTTTCTTT
CASIRTGTLNTEAFF
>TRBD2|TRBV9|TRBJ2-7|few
TGTGCCAGCAGCGTAGCTAGCGGGGTATCCTACGAGCAGTACTTC
CASSVASGVSYEQYF
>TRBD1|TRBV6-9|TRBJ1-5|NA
TGTGCCAGCAGTTACTCCGCGGGACAGGGGTTGGGCAATCAGCCCCAGCATTTT
CASSYSAGQGLGNQPQHF
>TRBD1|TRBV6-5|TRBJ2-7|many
TGTGCCAGCAGTTATAGGGACAGGGAAGACGAGCAGTACTTC
CASSYRDREDEQYF
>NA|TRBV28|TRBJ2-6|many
TGTGCCAGCAGTGACTGGGGGTCTGGGGCCAACGTCCTGACTTTC
CASSDWGSGANVLTF
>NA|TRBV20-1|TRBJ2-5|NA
TGCAGTGCTAGAAAGGTCCCCCGAGAGACCCAGTACTTC
CSARKVPRETQYF
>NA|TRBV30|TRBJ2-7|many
TGTGCCTGGAGTGGGGGGGCGAGAGAGCAGTACTTC
CAWSGGAREQYF
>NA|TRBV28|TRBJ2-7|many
TGTGCCAGCAGTTCAGTATCGGACGAGCAGTACTTC
CASSSVSDEQYF
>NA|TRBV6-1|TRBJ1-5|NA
TGTGCCAGCAGAACCAACAGGGATCAGCCCCAGCATTTT
CASRTNRDQPQHF
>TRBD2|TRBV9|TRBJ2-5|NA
TGTGCCAGCAGCGTGGGGACTAGCGGGAGGCAACGTGGGGAGACCCAGTACTTC
CASSVGTSGRQRGETQYF
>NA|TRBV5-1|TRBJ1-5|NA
TGCGCCAGCAGAGACGGACCCTATAGCAATCAGCCCCAGCATTTT
CASRDGPYSNQPQHF
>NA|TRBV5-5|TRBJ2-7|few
TGTGCCAGCAGCTTGATTCCCGGGACTCTTCTCTACGAGCAGTACTTC
CASSLIPGTLLYEQYF
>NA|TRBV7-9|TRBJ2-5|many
TGTGCCAGCAGCTCGACCGGGACACTCCAAGAGACCCAGTACTTC
CASSSTGTLQETQYF
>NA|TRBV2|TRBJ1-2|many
TGTGCCAGCAGCTCCGGGTATGGCTACACCTTC
CASSSGYGYTF
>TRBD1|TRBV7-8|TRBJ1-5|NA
TGTGCCAGCAGCGTTACAGGGGGGGTAAATCAGCCCCAGCATTTT
CASSVTGGVNQPQHF
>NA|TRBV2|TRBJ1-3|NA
TGTGCCAGCAGTGCAGAAGATGGGGAGAACACCATATATTTT
CASSAEDGENTIYF
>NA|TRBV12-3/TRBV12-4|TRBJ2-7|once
TGTGCCAGCAAATCCCACAAGCAGTACTTC
CASKSHKQYF
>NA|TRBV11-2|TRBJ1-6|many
TGTGCCAGCAGCTTAGATTTATTGGTAGATTCACCCCTCCACTTT
CASSLDLLVDSPLHF
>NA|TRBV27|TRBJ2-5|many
TGTGCCAGCAGTTTATCGCCCCGTGTGTGGGAGAGGGGAGAGACCCAGTACTTC
CASSLSPRVWERGETQYF
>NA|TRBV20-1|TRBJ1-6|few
TGCAGTGCTAGAGATTATGGGGGCAAGGGAGAATACTCACCCCTCCACTTT
CSARDYGGKGEYSPLHF
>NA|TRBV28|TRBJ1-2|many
TGTGCCAGCAATCCTTGGGGTGCGAGCGAGGATAACTATGGCTACACCTTC
CASNPWGASEDNYGYTF
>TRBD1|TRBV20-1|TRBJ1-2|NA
TGCAGTGCTAGGGACAGGAATGGCTACACCTTC
CSARDRNGYTF
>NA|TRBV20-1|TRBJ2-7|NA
TGCAGTGCCCCGCAGGGCGCGTTCGGCGAGCAGTACTTC
CSAPQGAFGEQYF
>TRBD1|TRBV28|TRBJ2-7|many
TGTGCCAGCAGTGGATCGTGGACAGGGTTTTCCTACGAGCAGTACTTC
CASSGSWTGFSYEQYF
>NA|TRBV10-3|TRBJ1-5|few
TGTGCCATCAGAGGACAAGGCGAGAATCAGCCCCAGCATTTT
CAIRGQGENQPQHF
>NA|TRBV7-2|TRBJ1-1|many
TGTGCCAGCAGCTTAAAGGGGGGGTCCACTGAAGCTTTCTTT
CASSLKGGSTEAFF
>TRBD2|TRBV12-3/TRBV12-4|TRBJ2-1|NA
TGTGCCAGCAGTTTCCAGGGAGGGATTAGGAATGAGCAGTTCTTC
CASSFQGGIRNEQFF
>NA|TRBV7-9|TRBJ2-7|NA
TGTGCCAGCAGCCCCCGATCTTCTATTATACGATCCTACGAGCAGTACTTC
CASSPRSSIIRSYEQYF
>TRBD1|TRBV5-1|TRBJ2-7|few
TGCGCCAGCAGCTTGGCGACAGGGGGCGGTGAGCAGTACTTC
CASSLATGGGEQYF
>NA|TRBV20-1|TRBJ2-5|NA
TGCAGTGCTCCCTCCACGACAGGCCGGGAGACCCAGTACTTC
CSAPSTTGRETQYF
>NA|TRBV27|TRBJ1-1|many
TGTGCCAGCAAGGGGGAGATGAACACTGAAGCTTTCTTT
CASKGEMNTEAFF
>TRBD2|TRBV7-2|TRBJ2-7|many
TGTGCCAGCAGTTACAGGTCTAGCGGGAGGATAGACTACGAGCAGTACTTC
CASSYRSSGRIDYEQYF
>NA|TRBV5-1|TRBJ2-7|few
TGCGCCAGCAGCTACGGGGACGGGTACGAGCAGTACTTC
CASSYGDGYEQYF
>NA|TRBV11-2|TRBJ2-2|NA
TGTGCCAGCAGCTTAACCCAGGGTTCCGGGGAGCTGTTTTTT
CASSLTQGSGELFF
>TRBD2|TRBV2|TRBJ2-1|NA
TGTGCCACGACTGGGACTATATTAAATGAGCAGTTCTTC
CATTGTILNEQFF
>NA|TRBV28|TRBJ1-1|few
TGTGCCAGCAGTTTTATGGACACTGAAGCTTTCTTT
CASSFMDTEAFF
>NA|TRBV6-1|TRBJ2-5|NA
TGTGCCAGCAGTCTCAACGAACAAGAGACCCAGTACTTC
CASSLNEQETQYF
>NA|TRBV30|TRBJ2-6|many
TGTGCCTGGAGGGACTCTGGGGCCAACGTCCTGACTTTC
CAWRDSGANVLTF
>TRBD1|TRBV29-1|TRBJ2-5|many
TGCAGCGTTGTAGGGACCTCAGGGGGCCGACAAGAGACCCAGTACTTC
CSVVGTSGGRQETQYF
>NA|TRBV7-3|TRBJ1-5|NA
TGTGCCAGCAGCTTATCGGGCAGGATGGAGCCCCAGCATTTT
CASSLSGRMEPQHF
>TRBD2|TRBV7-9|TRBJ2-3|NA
TGTGCCAGCAGCCCCAAAAGACTAGCGGGAGGGTCAGATACGCAGTATTTT
CASSPKRLAGGSDTQYF
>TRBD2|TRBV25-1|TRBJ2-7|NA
TGTGCCAGCAGTGAGGGAAAGGGACTAGCGGGAGTGTACGAGCAGTACTTC
CASSEGKGLAGVYEQYF
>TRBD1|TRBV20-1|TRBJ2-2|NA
TGCAGTGCTACCTGGGACAGTGATAGCCCCCCGAACACCGGGGAGCTGTTTTTT
CSATWDSDSPPNTGELFF
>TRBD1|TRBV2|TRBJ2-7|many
TGTGCCATCACCCTTTCCTGGGACAGGGGATACGAGCAGTACTTC
CAITLSWDRGYEQYF
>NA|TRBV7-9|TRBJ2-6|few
TGTGCCAGCAGAATAAATGCTGGGGCCAACGTCCTGACTTTC
CASRINAGANVLTF
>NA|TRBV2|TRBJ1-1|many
TGTGCCAGCAGCCACGATAGGGAAGGGTCTCCTGAAGCTTTCTTT
CASSHDREGSPEAFF
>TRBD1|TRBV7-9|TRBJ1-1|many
TGTGCCAGCAGCCGCGAGGGACAGCTACGGGAAGCTTTCTTT
CASSREGQLREAFF
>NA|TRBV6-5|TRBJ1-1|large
TGTGCCAGCAGTTACTCGGTGGAAACTGAAGCTTTCTTT
CASSYSVETEAFF
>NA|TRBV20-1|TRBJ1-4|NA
TGCAGTGCAAGGCGTCAGGGGCCCCTGCTTAATGAAAAACTGTTTTTT
CSARRQGPLLNEKLFF
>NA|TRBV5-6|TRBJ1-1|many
TGTGCCAGCAGCTCGCAGTGGGCTGAAGCTTTCTTT
CASSSQWAEAFF